This T cell receptor (beta chain) was identified in a study of T cell responses to AZD1222 COVID-19 vaccine (dated by TCRdb to the early 2020s). Concerning the study at large: Because spike-specific TCR depth and breadth did not differ between the two schedules, AZD1222 recipients who got a second dose at roughly 4 weeks were pooled with those who got a second dose at roughly 12 weeks. TCR sequencing was performed for about 250 trial participants, of whom about 200 were given two doses of AZD1222 and about 25 were given two doses of MenACWY control vaccine. Trial participants were enrolled by age into subgroups of 18-55, 56-69 and 70-plus years, and 148, 28 and 57 TCR-sequenced participants, respectively, were included in these subgroups.

For this clone: The clone's antigen remains unknown. Base qualities are not provided; no much larger clone lies one nucleotide away.

On the study overall, not on this receptor specifically: Spike-specific TCR breadth and depth rose significantly after two AZD1222 doses compared with day 0 and with MenACWY recipients. Only 5 to 7 AZD1222 recipients were SARS-CoV-2 seropositive at baseline, limiting conclusions about previously exposed vaccinees. The vaccine-associated CD4 TCRs covered the entire spike protein, and the dominant responses fell in regions 160-218 and 743-854. In the small 56-69-year group, the increase in depth fell short of significance, most likely because of low power. Because no day 14 peak-response samples were available, the repertoires could be characterized only after the peak T cell response. Reportedly, close to half of the unique spike-specific TCRs recognized epitopes lying outside the regions that are mutated in the B.1.351 and B.1.1.7 variants. Participants were mostly white British and included more females than males, and it was suggested by the authors that clonal diversity may have been underestimated.

The CDR3 regions of human TCRbeta chains were analyzed by immunosequencing. The original methods were these. Repertoire TCRs were matched against a reference library of SARS-CoV-2-specific TCRs generated with the MIRA antigen-specificity platform. Breadth meant the fraction of unique TCRs that were SARS-CoV-2-associated, whereas depth meant the fraction of total T cells that were SARS-CoV-2-associated. Using the MIRA data, every spike-specific TCR was mapped to the spike region that the TCR reacted to and assigned to either a CD4 or a CD8 class. Log10-transformed breadth and depth values were compared by one-way ANOVA with Sidak's multiple comparisons tests. TCRdb re-hosts the immuneACCESS table, in-frame sequences only. Its copies lack some clones; in the studies checked, an unresolved V gene accounts for under half of them, and the cause for the rest is not known. V, J and clone size are taken as reported in that table, and D and trimming were inferred from the DNA itself. A total of 90,000 to 150,000 clones appear in this sample, roughly 88% of them only once. The ten most abundant clones make up 9.4% of the sample.

The time point label corresponds to: baseline before first vaccination. Samples from vaccinated people were obtained from the UK trials COV001 and COV002, which included a single-blind randomized controlled phase 2/3 trial of AZD1222 (ChAdOx1 nCoV-19) in healthy adults. For TCRbeta chain sequencing, PBMC samples were collected from trial participants at day 0 and at day 28 after the second dose. From the cysteine up to the phenylalanine, the CDR3 has a length of 14 residues. Only the CDR3 DNA stays, 42 bases, in frame from base 1. Trimming at the junction amounts to 5 bases on V and 1 base on J, and the germline ends lie 11 bases apart. The germline V gene supplies CDR1 SGHVS and CDR2 FQNEAQ.

The material was peripheral blood, obtained on day 0 of AZD1222 vaccination. This receptor was taken from an adult in good health. The sequence is built from TRBV7-8 and TRBJ1-1; TRBD1 could be the D gene, as 6 bases match. CDR3 reads: CASSPQTGNTEAFF. The sequenced DNA: TGTGCCAGCAGCCCACAGACAGGGAACACTGAAGCTTTCTTT.